The T cell receptor beta chain under discussion was sequenced for a study of CD8 T cells in Susac syndrome (dated by TCRdb to between 2018 and 2021). Looking at the study overall: The study used repertoire sequencing to test whether antigen drove CD8+ T cell activation and differentiation in Susac syndrome. The clonality of the CD8+ T cell repertoire was compared across about a dozen healthy donors, some 14 Susac syndrome patients and 15 multiple sclerosis patients.

Peripheral blood CD8+ and CD4+ T cells from healthy donors, Susac syndrome patients and multiple sclerosis patients were profiled using high-throughput TCR beta sequencing. The multiple sclerosis controls were treatment-naive patients who had stable or active relapsing-remitting disease and met the revised McDonald criteria. Bulk CD8+ and CD4+ T cells were purified magnetically by negative isolation, whereas CD8+ TEMRA cells were enriched by FACS. Blood was collected in EDTA tubes and processed within 24 hours, with PBMCs isolated through density gradient centrifugation. PBMCs destined for TCR sequencing were cryopreserved in liquid nitrogen and later thawed in a 37 °C water bath. Purity of sorted or isolated CD4+, CD8+ and CD8+ TEMRA cells was at least 90%. What the research found in general, with its limitations: The TCR sequencing and HLA analysis was acknowledged to have included a relatively small number of individuals.

RNA was extracted using the RNeasy kit, and about 0.45 to 1 microgram was reverse transcribed with random hexamers. TCR beta CDR3 regions were amplified with the immunoSEQ multiplex PCR assay covering 54 Vbeta and 13 Jbeta segments. Bias from PCR amplification was corrected by using a synthetic template baseline for primer optimization and for computational correction. The study's own analysis went as follows. Reads were annotated to V, D and J genes according to IMGT and were analyzed with immunoSEQ Analyzer, with only productive sequences retained. To calculate clonality, Shannon entropy was normalized by log2 of the number of productive unique sequences and then subtracted from one. For each patient and control, public and private clones were evaluated among the 100 most prevalent clones. Susac-specific clones were defined as absent from healthy and MS cohorts, 800 to 1,200 published viral clones and other ImmuneACCESS disease sequences. TCRdb handled the public reads itself, with Q25 trimming in fastp and clone calling in MiXCR, and kept productive beta chains. Here each entry gathers all rows of one CDR3 protein and keeps the most common genes and DNA. The V and J calls, along with clone size, are taken from TCRdb and not from the paper's own processing. Across this sample there are just over 150,000 distinct CDR3 sequences, with approximately 94% seen only once. The top ten constitute over 0.2% of the sample.

Comments on this clonotype: The target of this receptor is not known. Base qualities are not recorded, but no much larger clone differs from it by a single base.

Cut back by 0 bases and 4 bases, the V and J ends lie 12 bases apart. Per the germline V gene, MGHRA is the CDR1 and YSYEKL is the CDR2. Measured from the cysteine to the phenylalanine, the CDR3 is 16 residues long. Left in the record is the CDR3 DNA by itself, 48 bases read in frame from the first base. The rearranged segments are TRBV4-1 and TRBJ2-2; the D gene is perhaps TRBD2, on 6 matching bases. Input material: CD8+ T cells from PBMCs. The clonotype comes from a human donor with multiple sclerosis. The CDR3 here reads CASSQELQEGTGELFF. DNA sequence: TGCGCCAGCAGCCAAGAACTACAGGAGGGCACCGGGGAGCTGTTTTTT.